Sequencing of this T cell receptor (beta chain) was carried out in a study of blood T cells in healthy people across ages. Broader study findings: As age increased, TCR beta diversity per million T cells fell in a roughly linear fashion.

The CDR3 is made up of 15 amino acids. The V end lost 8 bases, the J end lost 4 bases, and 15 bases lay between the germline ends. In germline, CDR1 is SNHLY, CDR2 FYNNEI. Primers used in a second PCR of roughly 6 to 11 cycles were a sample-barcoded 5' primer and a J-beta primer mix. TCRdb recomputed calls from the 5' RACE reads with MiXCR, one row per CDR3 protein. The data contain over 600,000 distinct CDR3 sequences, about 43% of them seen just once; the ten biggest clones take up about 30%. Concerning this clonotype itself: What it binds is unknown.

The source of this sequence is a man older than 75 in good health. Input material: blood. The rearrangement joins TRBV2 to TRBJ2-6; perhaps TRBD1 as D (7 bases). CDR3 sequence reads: CASSTGRLGANVLTF. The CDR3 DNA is TGTGCCAGCTCGACAGGGAGGTTAGGGGCCAACGTCCTGACTTTC.